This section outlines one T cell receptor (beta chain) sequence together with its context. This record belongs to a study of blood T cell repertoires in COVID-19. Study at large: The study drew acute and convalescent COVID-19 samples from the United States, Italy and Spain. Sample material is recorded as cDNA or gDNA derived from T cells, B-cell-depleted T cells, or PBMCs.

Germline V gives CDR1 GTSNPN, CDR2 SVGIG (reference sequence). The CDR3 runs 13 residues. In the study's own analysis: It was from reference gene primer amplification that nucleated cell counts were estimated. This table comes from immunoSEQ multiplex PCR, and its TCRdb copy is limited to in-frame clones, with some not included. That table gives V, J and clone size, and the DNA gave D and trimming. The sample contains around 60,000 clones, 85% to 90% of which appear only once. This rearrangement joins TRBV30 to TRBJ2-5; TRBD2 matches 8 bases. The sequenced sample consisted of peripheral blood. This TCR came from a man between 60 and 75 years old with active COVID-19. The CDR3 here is CPFPGLEQETQYF. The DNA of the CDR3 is TGTCCCTTTCCGGGACTAGAACAAGAGACCCAGTACTTC.